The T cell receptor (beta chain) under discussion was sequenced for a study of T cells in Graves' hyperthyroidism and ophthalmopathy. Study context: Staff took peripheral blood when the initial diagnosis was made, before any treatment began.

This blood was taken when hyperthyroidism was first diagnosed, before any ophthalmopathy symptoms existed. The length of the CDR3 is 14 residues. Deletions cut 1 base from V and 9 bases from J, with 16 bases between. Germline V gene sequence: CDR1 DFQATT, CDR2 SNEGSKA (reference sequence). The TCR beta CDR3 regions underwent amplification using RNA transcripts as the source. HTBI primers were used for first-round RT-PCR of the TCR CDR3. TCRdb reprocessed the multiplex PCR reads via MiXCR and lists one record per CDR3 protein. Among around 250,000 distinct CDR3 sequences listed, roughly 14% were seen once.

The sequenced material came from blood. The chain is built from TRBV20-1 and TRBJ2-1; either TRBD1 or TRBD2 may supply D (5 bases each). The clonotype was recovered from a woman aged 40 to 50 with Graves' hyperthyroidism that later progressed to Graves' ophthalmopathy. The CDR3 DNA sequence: TGCAGTGCTAGAGTCAAGGGGACGGACGGTGAGCAGTTCTTC. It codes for CSARVKGTDGEQFF.